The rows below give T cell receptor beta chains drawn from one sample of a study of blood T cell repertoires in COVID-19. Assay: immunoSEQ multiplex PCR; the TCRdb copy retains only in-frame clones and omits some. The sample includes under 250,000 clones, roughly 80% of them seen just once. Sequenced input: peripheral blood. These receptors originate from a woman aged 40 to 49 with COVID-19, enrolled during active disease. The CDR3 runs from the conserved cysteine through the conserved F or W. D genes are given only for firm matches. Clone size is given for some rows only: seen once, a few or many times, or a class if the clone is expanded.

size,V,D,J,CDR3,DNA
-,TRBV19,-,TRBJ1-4,CASSSNRGAYEKLFF,TGTGCCAGTAGTTCGAACCGGGGAGCATATGAAAAACTGTTTTTT
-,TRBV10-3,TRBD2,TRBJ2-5,CAISWTSGSQETQYF,TGTGCCATCAGTTGGACTAGCGGGTCACAAGAGACCCAGTACTTC
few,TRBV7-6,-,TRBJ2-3,CASSPGTDTQYF,TGTGCCAGCTCCCCGGGGACAGATACGCAGTATTTT
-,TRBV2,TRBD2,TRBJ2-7,CASSAGLAGVRFYEQYF,TGTGCCAGCAGTGCTGGACTAGCGGGCGTACGATTCTACGAGCAGTACTTC
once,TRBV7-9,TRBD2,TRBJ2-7,CASSPIAGGLEQYF,TGTGCCAGCAGCCCAATAGCGGGAGGTCTTGAGCAGTACTTC
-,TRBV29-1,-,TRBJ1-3,CSVGGRAPSGNTIYF,TGCAGCGTGGGCGGCAGGGCTCCCTCTGGAAACACCATATATTTT
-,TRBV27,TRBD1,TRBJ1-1,CASSLGTGLEAFF,TGTGCCAGCAGTCTTGGGACAGGGCTAGAAGCTTTCTTT
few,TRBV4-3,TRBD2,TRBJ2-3,CASSQDRTGGITDTQYF,TGCGCCAGCAGCCAAGATCGGACGGGGGGAATTACAGATACGCAGTATTTT
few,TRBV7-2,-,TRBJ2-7,CASSSDSGHYEQYF,TGTGCCAGCAGCTCTGACTCGGGACACTACGAGCAGTACTTC
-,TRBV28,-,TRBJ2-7,CATEPRQVAYEQYF,TGTGCCACCGAACCCAGACAGGTGGCCTACGAGCAGTACTTC
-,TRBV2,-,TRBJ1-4,CASRRDVANEKLFF,TGTGCCAGCAGGCGGGACGTAGCTAATGAAAAACTGTTTTTT
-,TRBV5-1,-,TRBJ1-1,CASSLILGPGGRAFF,TGCGCCAGCAGCTTAATACTCGGGCCGGGGGGGCGAGCTTTCTTT
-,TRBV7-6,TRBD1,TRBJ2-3,CASSSRQGGTDTQYF,TGTGCCAGCAGCTCCCGACAGGGGGGCACAGATACGCAGTATTTT
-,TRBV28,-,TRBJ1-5,CASILSWGDNQPQHF,TGTGCCAGCATCCTATCTTGGGGGGACAATCAGCCCCAGCATTTT
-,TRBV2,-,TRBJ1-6,CASSIESGVNNSPLHF,TGTGCCAGCAGTATAGAGTCCGGAGTGAATAATTCACCCCTCCACTTT
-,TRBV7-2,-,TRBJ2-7,CASSYTRYEQYF,TGTGCCAGCAGCTATACACGCTACGAGCAGTACTTC
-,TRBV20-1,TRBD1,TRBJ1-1,CSASGRQGKVNTEAFF,TGCAGTGCTAGTGGTAGACAGGGGAAAGTGAACACTGAAGCTTTCTTT
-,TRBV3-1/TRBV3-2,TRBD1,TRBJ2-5,CASSQDGRGSGKTQYF,TGTGCCAGCAGCCAAGATGGCAGGGGGTCCGGGAAGACCCAGTACTTC
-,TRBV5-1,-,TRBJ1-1,CASSLAPDTEAFF,TGCGCCAGCAGCTTGGCCCCGGACACTGAAGCTTTCTTT
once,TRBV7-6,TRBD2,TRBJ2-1,CASSLSSGRANHEQFF,TGTGCCAGCAGCTTATCTAGCGGGAGGGCCAACCATGAGCAGTTCTTC
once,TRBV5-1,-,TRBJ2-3,CASSLGQSTDTQYF,TGCGCCAGCAGCTTGGGTCAGAGCACAGATACGCAGTATTTT
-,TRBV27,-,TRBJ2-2,CASSLEPNTGELFF,TGTGCCAGCAGTTTAGAGCCGAACACCGGGGAGCTGTTTTTT
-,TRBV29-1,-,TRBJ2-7,CSVGSGVGGEQYF,TGCAGCGTTGGTTCCGGGGTAGGGGGCGAGCAGTACTTC
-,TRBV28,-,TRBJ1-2,CASSFRGLPNYGYTF,TGTGCCAGCAGCTTCCGGGGACTCCCGAACTATGGCTACACCTTC
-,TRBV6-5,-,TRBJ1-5,CASSHPPGWGQPQHF,TGTGCCAGCAGTCATCCCCCAGGGTGGGGTCAGCCCCAGCATTTT
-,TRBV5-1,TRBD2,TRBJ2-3,CASSSLAVGSTDTQYF,TGCGCCAGCAGCTCACTAGCGGTGGGTTCTACAGATACGCAGTATTTT
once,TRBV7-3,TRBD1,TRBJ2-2,CASSLEWQGASGELFF,TGTGCCAGCAGCCTCGAGTGGCAGGGGGCTTCCGGGGAGCTGTTTTTT
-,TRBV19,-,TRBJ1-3,CASSIWRAGHSGNTIYF,TGTGCCAGTAGTATTTGGAGGGCAGGCCACTCTGGAAACACCATATATTTT
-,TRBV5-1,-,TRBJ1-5,CASSLTGNDQPQHF,TGCGCCAGCAGCTTGACAGGTAACGATCAGCCCCAGCATTTT
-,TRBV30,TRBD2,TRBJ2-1,CAWSVLALAGGNEQFF,TGTGCCTGGAGTGTACTGGCACTAGCGGGGGGTAATGAGCAGTTCTTC
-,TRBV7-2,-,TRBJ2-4,CASSPFRDFLNIQYF,TGTGCCAGCAGCCCTTTCCGGGACTTCTTAAACATTCAGTACTTC
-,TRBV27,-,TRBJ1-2,CASSLSWRMSNYGYTF,TGTGCCAGCAGTTTATCGTGGCGGATGTCTAACTATGGCTACACCTTC
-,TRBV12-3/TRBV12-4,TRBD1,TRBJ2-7,CASRTSQGNEQYF,TGTGCCAGCAGGACCTCACAGGGGAACGAGCAGTACTTC
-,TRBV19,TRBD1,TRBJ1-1,CASSINPDREAFF,TGTGCCAGTAGTATAAATCCGGACAGGGAAGCTTTCTTT
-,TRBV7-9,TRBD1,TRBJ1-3,CASSHRGNGNTIYF,TGTGCCAGCAGCCACAGGGGGAATGGAAACACCATATATTTT
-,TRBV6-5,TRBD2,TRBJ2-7,CASSTSGSLYEQYF,TGTGCCAGCAGTACTAGCGGGAGCCTGTACGAGCAGTACTTC
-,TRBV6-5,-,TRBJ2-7,CASSRTVGSSEQYF,TGTGCCAGCAGCCGGACAGTGGGGTCCTCCGAGCAGTACTTC
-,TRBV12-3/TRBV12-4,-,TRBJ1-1,CASREGSTEAFF,TGTGCCAGCAGGGAGGGTAGCACTGAAGCTTTCTTT
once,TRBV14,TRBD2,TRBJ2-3,CASSQEPSGSGSTQYF,TGTGCCAGCAGCCAAGAGCCTAGCGGGAGTGGCAGTACGCAGTATTTT
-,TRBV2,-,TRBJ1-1,CASSEGTSAEAFF,TGTGCCAGCAGTGAAGGGACATCGGCTGAAGCTTTCTTT